Detailed here is one TCR beta chain. The antigen is undetermined. These data come from a study of cytomegalovirus exposure and HLA in healthy donors. Donors in the study were healthy people who gave bone marrow. With 60 Vbeta and 13 Jbeta primers, the PCR was carried out. The authors' processing: Later reanalysis found 60 million to 90 million unique TCR beta chains, some 10 million of them shared. This table comes from immunoSEQ multiplex PCR, and its TCRdb copy is limited to in-frame clones, with some not included. V, J and clone size are taken as reported in that table, and D and trimming were inferred from the DNA itself. The listing records about 34,000 clones. General study findings and limits: Among immune exposure information, only CMV serostatus was available. Earlier analysis looked at TCR beta V segments, and most were productive about 90% or about 30% of the time.

Trimming cost V 9 bases and J 3 bases; bases outside gene matches: 9. This CDR3 has 15 residues. CDR1 and CDR2 from the germline V gene are SNHLY and FYNNEI. The chain couples TRBV2 to TRBJ1-5, with 9 bases identical to TRBD1. The source is a middle-aged woman in good health and CMV-seropositive. The sequencing sample was made of PBMCs. Here the CDR3 DNA reads TGTGCCAGTACTCCGGGACAGGGCGTCAATCAGCCCCAGCATTTT. The encoded protein is CASTPGQGVNQPQHF.